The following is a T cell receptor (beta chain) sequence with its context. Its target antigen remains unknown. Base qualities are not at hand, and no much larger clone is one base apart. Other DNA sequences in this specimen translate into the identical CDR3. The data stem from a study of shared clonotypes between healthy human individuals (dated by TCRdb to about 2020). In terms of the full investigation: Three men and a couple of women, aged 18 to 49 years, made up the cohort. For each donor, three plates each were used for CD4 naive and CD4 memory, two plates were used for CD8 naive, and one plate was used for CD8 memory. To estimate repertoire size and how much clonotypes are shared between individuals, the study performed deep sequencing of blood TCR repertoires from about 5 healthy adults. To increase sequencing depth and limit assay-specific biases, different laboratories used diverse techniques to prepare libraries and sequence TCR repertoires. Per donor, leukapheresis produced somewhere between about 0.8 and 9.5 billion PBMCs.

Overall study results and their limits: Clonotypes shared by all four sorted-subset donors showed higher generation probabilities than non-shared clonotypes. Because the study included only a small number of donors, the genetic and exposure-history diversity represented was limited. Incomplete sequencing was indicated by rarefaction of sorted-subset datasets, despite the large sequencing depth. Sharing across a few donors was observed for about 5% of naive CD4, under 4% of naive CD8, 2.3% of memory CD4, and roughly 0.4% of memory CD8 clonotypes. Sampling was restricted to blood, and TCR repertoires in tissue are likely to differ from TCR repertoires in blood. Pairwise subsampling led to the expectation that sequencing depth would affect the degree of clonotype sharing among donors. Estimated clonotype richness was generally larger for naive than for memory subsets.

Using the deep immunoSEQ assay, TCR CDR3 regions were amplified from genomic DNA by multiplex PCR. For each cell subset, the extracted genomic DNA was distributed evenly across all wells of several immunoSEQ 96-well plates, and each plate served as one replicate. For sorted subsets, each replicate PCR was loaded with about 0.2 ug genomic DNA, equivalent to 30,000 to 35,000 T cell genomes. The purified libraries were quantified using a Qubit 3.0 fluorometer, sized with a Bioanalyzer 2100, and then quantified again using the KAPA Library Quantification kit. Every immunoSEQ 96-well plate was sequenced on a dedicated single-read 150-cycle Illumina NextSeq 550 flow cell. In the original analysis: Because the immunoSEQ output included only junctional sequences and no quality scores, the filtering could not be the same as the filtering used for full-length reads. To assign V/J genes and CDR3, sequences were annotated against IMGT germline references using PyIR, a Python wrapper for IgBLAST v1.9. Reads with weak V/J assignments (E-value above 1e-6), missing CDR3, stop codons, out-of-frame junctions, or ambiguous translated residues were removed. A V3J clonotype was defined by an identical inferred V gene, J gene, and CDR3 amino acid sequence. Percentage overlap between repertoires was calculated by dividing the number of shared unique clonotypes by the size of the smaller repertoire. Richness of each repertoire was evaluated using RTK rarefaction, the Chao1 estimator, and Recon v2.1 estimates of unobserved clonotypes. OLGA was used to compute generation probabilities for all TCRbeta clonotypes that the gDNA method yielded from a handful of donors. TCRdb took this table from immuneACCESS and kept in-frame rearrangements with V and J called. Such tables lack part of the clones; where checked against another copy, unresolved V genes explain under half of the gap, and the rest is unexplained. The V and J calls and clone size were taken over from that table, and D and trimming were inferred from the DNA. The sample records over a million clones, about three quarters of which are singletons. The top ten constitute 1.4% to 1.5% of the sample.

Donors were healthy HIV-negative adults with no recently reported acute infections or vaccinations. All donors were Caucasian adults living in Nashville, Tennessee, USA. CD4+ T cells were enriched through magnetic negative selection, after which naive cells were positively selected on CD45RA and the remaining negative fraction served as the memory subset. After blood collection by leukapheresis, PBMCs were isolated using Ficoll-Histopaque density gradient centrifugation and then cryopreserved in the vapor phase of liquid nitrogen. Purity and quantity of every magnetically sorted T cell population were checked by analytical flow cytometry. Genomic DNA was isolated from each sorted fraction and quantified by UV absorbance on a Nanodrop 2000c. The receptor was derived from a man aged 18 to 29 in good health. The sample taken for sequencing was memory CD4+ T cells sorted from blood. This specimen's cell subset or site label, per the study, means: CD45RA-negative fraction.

The CDR3 reads CAWSVRGRGNQPQHF. Here is the DNA: TGTGCCTGGAGTGTACGCGGCAGGGGCAATCAGCCCCAGCATTTT. The chain is made from TRBV30 and TRBJ1-5; 5 matching bases give a weak D call of TRBD1. The CDR3 holds 15 amino acids from the cysteine to the phenylalanine. The only DNA kept is the CDR3, 45 bases in frame from the first base. Trimming at the junction amounts to 0 bases on V and 2 bases on J, and the germline ends lie 11 bases apart. CDR1 and CDR2 are read off the germline V gene (reference sequence) as GTSNPN and SVGIG.